The sequence of this T cell receptor (beta chain) was determined in a study of technical replicates of blood from a handful of donors. This CDR3 is built from 15 residues. Looked up from germline, CDR1 is MDHEN and CDR2 is SYDVKM. Between the trimmed V and J ends, which lost 5 bases and 6 bases, there was a span of 19 bases. Measured with immunoSEQ multiplex PCR; TCRdb has only the in-frame clones, and not every one. Of approximately 73,000 clones listed, 90% to 95% are singletons. Sequenced sample: T cells isolated from PBMCs. This receptor was identified in a human donor in good health. V and J are TRBV28 and TRBJ1-2; D remains ambiguous. In nucleotides, the CDR3 is TGTGCCAGCAGTCCCTGGCGGAGGGAGGTAAATGGCTACACCTTC. Its translation is CASSPWRREVNGYTF.